Listed below are T cell receptor beta chains from one sample, sequenced in a study of T cell changes during pregnancy in multiple sclerosis. Data came from immunoSEQ multiplex PCR; TCRdb stores just in-frame clones and leaves some out. Counted here are 57,000 or so clones, approximately 91% occurring once; the ten biggest clones make up about 1.5%. Sequenced here: peripheral blood, sampled in the second trimester of pregnancy. These receptors originate from a female donor with multiple sclerosis, enrolled in a pregnancy study. Each CDR3 is given with its conserved first and last residue. D genes are given only for firm matches. Clone size is shown for a subset of rows, as once, few, many or a class of expanded clone.

d_gene: TRBD1
j_gene: TRBJ1-2
v_gene: TRBV5-1
abundance: .
CDR3nt: TGCGCCAGCAGCCCTGGACAGGGACATGGCTACACCTTC
CDR3aa: CASSPGQGHGYTF

d_gene: .
j_gene: TRBJ1-5
v_gene: TRBV5-5
abundance: once
CDR3nt: TGTGCCAGCAGCTTGGGCGGTTATCAGCCCCAGCATTTT
CDR3aa: CASSLGGYQPQHF

d_gene: TRBD1
j_gene: TRBJ1-5
v_gene: TRBV11-2
abundance: .
CDR3nt: TGTGCCAGCAGCTTAGTTGGCAGGGGGAATCAGCCCCAGCATTTT
CDR3aa: CASSLVGRGNQPQHF

d_gene: .
j_gene: TRBJ1-1
v_gene: TRBV15
abundance: .
CDR3nt: TGTGCCACCAGCAGCTACAGAAACACTGAAGCTTTCTTT
CDR3aa: CATSSYRNTEAFF

d_gene: TRBD2
j_gene: TRBJ2-5
v_gene: TRBV7-9
abundance: .
CDR3nt: TGTGCCAGCAGCTTAACGACTAGCGGATGGAGGGAGACCCAGTACTTC
CDR3aa: CASSLTTSGWRETQYF

d_gene: TRBD2
j_gene: TRBJ2-7
v_gene: TRBV10-2
abundance: .
CDR3nt: TGCGCCAGCAGGGTCAGGGAGGGATACGAGCAGTACTTC
CDR3aa: CASRVREGYEQYF

d_gene: .
j_gene: TRBJ1-2
v_gene: TRBV6-1
abundance: .
CDR3nt: TGTGCCAGCAGTGGAGGTGGCTACACCTTC
CDR3aa: CASSGGGYTF

d_gene: TRBD1
j_gene: TRBJ2-5
v_gene: TRBV28
abundance: .
CDR3nt: TGTGCCAGCAGTTTAGGAGTCAGGGGGTATGTAGAGACCCAGTACTTC
CDR3aa: CASSLGVRGYVETQYF

d_gene: .
j_gene: TRBJ1-6
v_gene: TRBV5-6
abundance: few
CDR3nt: TGTGCCAGCAGCTCCCCCCGAGGACAGAATTCACCCCTCCACTTT
CDR3aa: CASSSPRGQNSPLHF

d_gene: .
j_gene: TRBJ2-7
v_gene: TRBV7-8
abundance: .
CDR3nt: TGTGCCAGCAGCGTAAACAGGGTAGCCTACGAGCAGTACTTC
CDR3aa: CASSVNRVAYEQYF

d_gene: TRBD2
j_gene: TRBJ2-2
v_gene: TRBV27
abundance: .
CDR3nt: TGTGCCAGCAGTTTCTCGTCGGTCGCTAGCGGAAACACCGGGGAGCTGTTTTTT
CDR3aa: CASSFSSVASGNTGELFF

d_gene: TRBD2
j_gene: TRBJ2-3
v_gene: TRBV7-9
abundance: .
CDR3nt: TGTGCCAGCAGCTCGGGACTAGCGGGGGTGTCAGATACGCAGTATTTT
CDR3aa: CASSSGLAGVSDTQYF

d_gene: .
j_gene: TRBJ1-5
v_gene: TRBV5-1
abundance: .
CDR3nt: TGCGCCAGCAGCTTGGAGGCGGTGACAGAAAAGAATCAGCCCCAGCATTTT
CDR3aa: CASSLEAVTEKNQPQHF

d_gene: .
j_gene: TRBJ1-3
v_gene: TRBV28
abundance: .
CDR3nt: TGTGCCAGCAGCCGAGCGGGGGAGGTCGGAAACACCATATATTTT
CDR3aa: CASSRAGEVGNTIYF

d_gene: .
j_gene: TRBJ2-5
v_gene: TRBV19
abundance: .
CDR3nt: TGTGCCAGTAGCATAAACGGGGAGACCCAGTACTTC
CDR3aa: CASSINGETQYF

d_gene: .
j_gene: TRBJ1-5
v_gene: TRBV28
abundance: .
CDR3nt: TGTGCCAGCAGTTTGGGAGGGGGCAATCAGCCCCAGCATTTT
CDR3aa: CASSLGGGNQPQHF

d_gene: TRBD1
j_gene: TRBJ1-2
v_gene: TRBV11-2
abundance: .
CDR3nt: TGTGCCAGCAGCTCCTACAGGGGGCGAGAAGAGGGCTACACCTTC
CDR3aa: CASSSYRGREEGYTF

d_gene: .
j_gene: TRBJ2-3
v_gene: TRBV7-3
abundance: .
CDR3nt: TGTGCCAGCAGCTTGACAGGATTCACAGATACGCAGTATTTT
CDR3aa: CASSLTGFTDTQYF

d_gene: TRBD2
j_gene: TRBJ2-5
v_gene: TRBV5-1
abundance: .
CDR3nt: TGCGCCAGCAGCTTGCAAGCGGGGGGGATTCAAGAGACCCAGTACTTC
CDR3aa: CASSLQAGGIQETQYF

d_gene: TRBD1
j_gene: TRBJ2-7
v_gene: TRBV4-3
abundance: .
CDR3nt: TGCGCCAGCAGCCAACGAGCATCCGGGACAGGGACGTCTTCTTATATCTACGAGCAGTACTTC
CDR3aa: CASSQRASGTGTSSYIYEQYF

d_gene: .
j_gene: TRBJ2-3
v_gene: TRBV4-3
abundance: .
CDR3nt: TGCGCCAGCAGCCAAGGGGGCGGGGCCCTGGATACGCAGTATTTT
CDR3aa: CASSQGGGALDTQYF

d_gene: .
j_gene: TRBJ2-3
v_gene: TRBV12-1
abundance: .
CDR3nt: TGTGCCAGCAGCTTTAAAGGCGGGGGCGCCTCAGATACGCAGTATTTT
CDR3aa: CASSFKGGGASDTQYF

d_gene: TRBD2
j_gene: TRBJ2-1
v_gene: TRBV4-1
abundance: .
CDR3nt: TGCGCCAGCAGCCAACGAAACAGAGCGGGAAATGAGCAGTTCTTC
CDR3aa: CASSQRNRAGNEQFF

d_gene: .
j_gene: TRBJ1-1
v_gene: TRBV15
abundance: .
CDR3nt: TGTGCCACCAGCTACGCCGGGAACACTGAAGCTTTCTTT
CDR3aa: CATSYAGNTEAFF

d_gene: TRBD2
j_gene: TRBJ2-1
v_gene: TRBV18
abundance: .
CDR3nt: TGTGCCAGCTCGCCCCTATCAAGCGGGGGGGCCATCGACAATGAGCAGTTCTTC
CDR3aa: CASSPLSSGGAIDNEQFF

d_gene: TRBD1
j_gene: TRBJ1-2
v_gene: TRBV28
abundance: .
CDR3nt: TGTGCCAGCAGTTATCGGGACAGGGCCCATGGCTACACCTTC
CDR3aa: CASSYRDRAHGYTF

d_gene: TRBD1
j_gene: TRBJ1-5
v_gene: TRBV6-5
abundance: .
CDR3nt: TGTGCCAGCTGCGCAGGGGGCGGTCAGCCCCAGCATTTT
CDR3aa: CASCAGGGQPQHF

d_gene: .
j_gene: TRBJ1-2
v_gene: TRBV2
abundance: .
CDR3nt: TGTGCCAGCAGTGTTTCAGTGTATGGCTACACCTTC
CDR3aa: CASSVSVYGYTF

d_gene: TRBD1
j_gene: TRBJ2-4
v_gene: TRBV2
abundance: .
CDR3nt: TGTGCCAGCGACCCGGGACAGGGCTTCCTCGGGGCGGCCAAAAACATTCAGTACTTC
CDR3aa: CASDPGQGFLGAAKNIQYF

d_gene: TRBD1
j_gene: TRBJ2-3
v_gene: TRBV28
abundance: .
CDR3nt: TGTGCCAGCCCCCGGGACAGGGATGATTTGGGAGATACGCAGTATTTT
CDR3aa: CASPRDRDDLGDTQYF

d_gene: TRBD2
j_gene: TRBJ2-3
v_gene: TRBV11-2
abundance: .
CDR3nt: TGTGCCAGCAGCTTAGTTGCTAGCGGCTTCACAGATACGCAGTATTTT
CDR3aa: CASSLVASGFTDTQYF

d_gene: .
j_gene: TRBJ1-2
v_gene: TRBV6-1
abundance: once
CDR3nt: TGTGCCAGCAGTGAGACCAGGGGAGGGTATGGCTACACCTTC
CDR3aa: CASSETRGGYGYTF

d_gene: .
j_gene: TRBJ1-3
v_gene: TRBV13
abundance: .
CDR3nt: TGTGCCAGCAGCCTCGCCCCACAGGGTTTTCCTGGAAACACCATATATTTT
CDR3aa: CASSLAPQGFPGNTIYF

d_gene: TRBD2
j_gene: TRBJ2-3
v_gene: TRBV6-4
abundance: .
CDR3nt: TGTGCCAGCAGTCCTAGCGGGGGGGCCGCAGATACGCAGTATTTT
CDR3aa: CASSPSGGAADTQYF

d_gene: .
j_gene: TRBJ1-2
v_gene: TRBV7-2
abundance: .
CDR3nt: TGTGCCAGCAGCCGAGGAGCTAACTATGGCTACACCTTC
CDR3aa: CASSRGANYGYTF

d_gene: TRBD1
j_gene: TRBJ1-2
v_gene: TRBV5-3
abundance: .
CDR3nt: TGTGCCAGAAGCTGGAGGACAGGGAACTATGGCTACACCTTC
CDR3aa: CARSWRTGNYGYTF

d_gene: TRBD2
j_gene: TRBJ2-1
v_gene: TRBV29-1
abundance: .
CDR3nt: TGCAGCGTCCAGACTAGCGATGAGCAGTTCTTC
CDR3aa: CSVQTSDEQFF

d_gene: .
j_gene: TRBJ2-2
v_gene: TRBV28
abundance: .
CDR3nt: TGTGCCATCAAGCCCGGACAGCGGAACACCGGGGAGCTGTTTTTT
CDR3aa: CAIKPGQRNTGELFF

d_gene: .
j_gene: TRBJ1-2
v_gene: TRBV2
abundance: .
CDR3nt: TGTGCCAGCAGCCACAGGGACTATGGCTACACCTTC
CDR3aa: CASSHRDYGYTF

d_gene: TRBD1
j_gene: TRBJ2-2
v_gene: TRBV9
abundance: .
CDR3nt: TGTGCCAGCAGCGTAGTGGACAGGGGTTCCGGGGAGCTGTTTTTT
CDR3aa: CASSVVDRGSGELFF

d_gene: TRBD2
j_gene: TRBJ2-3
v_gene: TRBV6-5
abundance: .
CDR3nt: TGTGCCAGCAGTTACACCTTAGCGGGGGGCCTGGATACGCAGTATTTT
CDR3aa: CASSYTLAGGLDTQYF

d_gene: TRBD1
j_gene: TRBJ2-7
v_gene: TRBV19
abundance: .
CDR3nt: TGTGCCGCGGGACAGGGGTTCGACGAGCAGTACTTC
CDR3aa: CAAGQGFDEQYF

d_gene: .
j_gene: TRBJ2-2
v_gene: TRBV7-3
abundance: .
CDR3nt: TGTGCCAGCAGCCCCCAGGGTCCACCCTTGTTCACCGGGGAGCTGTTTTTT
CDR3aa: CASSPQGPPLFTGELFF

d_gene: TRBD2
j_gene: TRBJ2-3
v_gene: TRBV4-1
abundance: .
CDR3nt: TGCGCCAGCAGCCAAGAGATCGAGACTAGCTTCGCAGATACGCAGTATTTT
CDR3aa: CASSQEIETSFADTQYF

d_gene: .
j_gene: TRBJ2-7
v_gene: TRBV6-1
abundance: .
CDR3nt: TGTGCCAGCAGTCGGCTTGGGCAGGGTAAAGGGGAGCAGTACTTC
CDR3aa: CASSRLGQGKGEQYF

d_gene: .
j_gene: TRBJ2-1
v_gene: TRBV27
abundance: once
CDR3nt: TGTGCCAGCACCCTGATGGGGGCAGGAGGTCCCGAGGGAAATGAGCAGTTCTTC
CDR3aa: CASTLMGAGGPEGNEQFF

d_gene: TRBD2
j_gene: TRBJ2-5
v_gene: TRBV5-1
abundance: .
CDR3nt: TGCGCCAGCAGCCAGGGACTAGCGGGGGCTGTGTGGGCCCAGTACTTC
CDR3aa: CASSQGLAGAVWAQYF

d_gene: TRBD1
j_gene: TRBJ1-4
v_gene: TRBV18
abundance: .
CDR3nt: TGTGCCAGCTCACCAAAAGGGACAGTGGGATCAACTAATGAAAAACTGTTTTTT
CDR3aa: CASSPKGTVGSTNEKLFF

d_gene: .
j_gene: TRBJ1-5
v_gene: TRBV2
abundance: .
CDR3nt: TGTGCCAGTAGGGGTACTAACAATCAGCCCCAGCATTTT
CDR3aa: CASRGTNNQPQHF

d_gene: .
j_gene: TRBJ1-4
v_gene: TRBV18
abundance: .
CDR3nt: TGTGCCAGCTCACCAATTCAGGCGGGAACTAATGAAAAACTGTTTTTT
CDR3aa: CASSPIQAGTNEKLFF

d_gene: .
j_gene: TRBJ1-6
v_gene: TRBV5-5
abundance: .
CDR3nt: TGTGCCAGCAGCGGGGACGGGGGTTCACCCCTCCACTTT
CDR3aa: CASSGDGGSPLHF

d_gene: .
j_gene: TRBJ1-1
v_gene: TRBV27
abundance: .
CDR3nt: TGTGCCAGCAGTTTATCGGGCCGATTATTTTTGAACACTGAAGCTTTCTTT
CDR3aa: CASSLSGRLFLNTEAFF

d_gene: .
j_gene: TRBJ2-2
v_gene: TRBV14
abundance: .
CDR3nt: TGTGCCAGCAGCCAACTTCGGGGGACAGCCGGAGAGCTGTTTTTT
CDR3aa: CASSQLRGTAGELFF